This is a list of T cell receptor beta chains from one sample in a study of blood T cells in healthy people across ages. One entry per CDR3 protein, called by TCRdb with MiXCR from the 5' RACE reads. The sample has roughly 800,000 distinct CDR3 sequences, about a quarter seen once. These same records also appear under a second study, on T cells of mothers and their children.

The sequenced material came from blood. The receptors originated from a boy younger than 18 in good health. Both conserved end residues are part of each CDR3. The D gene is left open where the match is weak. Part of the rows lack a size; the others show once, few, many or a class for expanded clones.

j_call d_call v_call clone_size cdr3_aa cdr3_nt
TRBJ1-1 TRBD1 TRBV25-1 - CASINRGTEAFF TGTGCCAGCATAAACAGGGGCACTGAAGCTTTCTTT
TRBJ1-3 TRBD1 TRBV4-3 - CASSQDWPGQSSGNTIYF TGCGCCAGCAGCCAAGATTGGCCGGGACAGAGCTCTGGAAACACCATATATTTT
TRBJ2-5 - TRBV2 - CASSAQGYQETQYF TGTGCCAGCAGTGCCCAGGGGTACCAAGAGACCCAGTACTTC
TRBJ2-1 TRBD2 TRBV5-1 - CASSLQTSGYNEQFF TGCGCCAGCAGCTTGCAAACTAGCGGGTACAATGAGCAGTTCTTC
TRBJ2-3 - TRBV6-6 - CASSYPGDGTDTQYF TGTGCCAGCAGTTACCCAGGGGACGGTACAGATACGCAGTATTTT
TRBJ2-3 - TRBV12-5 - CASGRSPTPQDTQYF TGTGCTAGTGGCCGGTCCCCCACACCACAAGATACGCAGTATTTT
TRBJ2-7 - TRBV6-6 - CASSLGTRSYEQYF TGTGCCAGCAGCCTCGGGACACGGTCCTACGAGCAGTACTTC
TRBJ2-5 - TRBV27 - CASSSRGGGTQYF TGTGCCAGCAGTTCCCGAGGAGGAGGGACCCAGTACTTC
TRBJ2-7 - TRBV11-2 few CASSSQGNNEQYF TGTGCCAGCAGCTCCCAGGGGAACAACGAGCAGTACTTC
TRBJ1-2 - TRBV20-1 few CSASRQGAGYTF TGCAGTGCTAGTAGACAAGGGGCTGGCTACACCTTC
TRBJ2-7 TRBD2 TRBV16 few CASSQMGLGSSYEQYF TGTGCCAGCAGCCAAATGGGACTAGGGTCATCCTACGAGCAGTACTTC
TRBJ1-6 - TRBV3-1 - CASRGSRSSYNSPLHF TGTGCCAGCAGAGGGTCAAGGAGCTCCTATAATTCACCCCTCCACTTT
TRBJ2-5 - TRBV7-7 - CASSAVRASRETQYF TGTGCTAGCAGCGCAGTTCGGGCATCCCGGGAGACCCAGTACTTC
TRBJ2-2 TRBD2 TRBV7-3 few CASSLSPGLAGINRRNTGELFF TGTGCCAGCAGCTTAAGCCCTGGACTAGCGGGGATTAACCGCCGGAACACCGGGGAGCTGTTTTTT
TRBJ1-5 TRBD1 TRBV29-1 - CSIGTDGNQPQHF TGCAGCATTGGGACAGATGGGAATCAGCCCCAGCATTTT
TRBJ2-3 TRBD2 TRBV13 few CASFLAGGNTDTQYF TGTGCCAGTTTTTTAGCGGGAGGGAACACAGATACGCAGTATTTT
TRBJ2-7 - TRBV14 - CASSQETVSYEQYF TGTGCCAGCAGCCAAGAGACCGTCTCGTACGAGCAGTACTTC
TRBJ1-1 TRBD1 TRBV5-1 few CASSRVRTGTPEAFF TGCGCCAGCAGTCGTGTTCGGACAGGGACACCTGAAGCTTTCTTT
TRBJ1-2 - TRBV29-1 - CSVEERRKYGYTF TGCAGCGTTGAAGAGCGACGGAAGTATGGCTACACCTTC
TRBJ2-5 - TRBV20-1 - CSARDERSGETQYF TGCAGTGCTAGAGACGAGAGGTCGGGTGAGACCCAGTACTTC
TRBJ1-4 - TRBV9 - CASSGMGRELFF TGTGCCAGCAGTGGTATGGGCAGGGAACTGTTTTTT
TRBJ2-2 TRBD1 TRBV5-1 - CASSLRQGRTGELFF TGCGCCAGCAGCTTAAGACAGGGACGGACCGGGGAGCTGTTTTTT
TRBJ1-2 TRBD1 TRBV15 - CATSRDGLAGGGGYTF TGTGCCACCAGCAGAGATGGATTGGCAGGGGGCGGTGGCTACACCTTC
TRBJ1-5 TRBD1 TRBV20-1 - CSAKRQGLGNQPQHF TGCAGTGCTAAACGACAGGGGCTGGGCAATCAGCCCCAGCATTTT
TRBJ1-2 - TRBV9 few CASSVGPRDLYGYTF TGTGCCAGCAGCGTAGGCCCCCGGGACCTCTATGGCTACACCTTC
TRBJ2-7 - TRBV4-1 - CASSQDQASSRAAEQYF TGCGCCAGCAGCCAAGATCAAGCCTCTAGTAGGGCGGCCGAGCAGTACTTC
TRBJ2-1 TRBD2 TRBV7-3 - CASSRQPGGGAPNEQFF TGTGCCAGCAGCCGACAACCGGGCGGGGGGGCCCCCAATGAGCAGTTCTTC
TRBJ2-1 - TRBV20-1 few CSQGSVWDEQFF TGCAGTCAGGGGAGCGTCTGGGATGAGCAGTTCTTC
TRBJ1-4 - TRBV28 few CASSLWTATTNEKLFF TGTGCCAGCAGCCTATGGACAGCTACAACTAATGAAAAACTGTTTTTT
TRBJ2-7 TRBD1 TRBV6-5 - CASSYSMGQGSYERYF TGTGCCAGCAGTTACTCGATGGGACAGGGTTCCTACGAGCGGTACTTC
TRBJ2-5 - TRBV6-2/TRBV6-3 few CASSYGARKTQYF TGCGCCAGCAGTTACGGCGCTCGTAAGACCCAGTACTTC
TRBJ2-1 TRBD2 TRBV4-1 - CASRETSGARSSYNEQFF TGCGCCAGCAGGGAAACTAGCGGGGCCCGTAGCTCCTACAATGAGCAGTTCTTC
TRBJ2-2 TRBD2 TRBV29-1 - CSVILAGGPNTGELFF TGCAGCGTTATACTAGCGGGGGGTCCGAACACCGGGGAGCTGTTTTTT
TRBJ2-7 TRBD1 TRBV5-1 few CASSQGQYEQYF TGCGCCAGCAGCCAGGGACAGTACGAGCAGTACTTC
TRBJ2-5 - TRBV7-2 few CASSPEGLPVEAQYF TGTGCCAGCAGCCCCGAAGGGCTACCCGTAGAGGCCCAGTACTTC
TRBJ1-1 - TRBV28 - CASSSPGVVGAEAFF TGTGCCAGCAGTTCCCCCGGCGTCGTTGGCGCTGAAGCTTTCTTT
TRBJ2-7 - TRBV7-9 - CASSLDSSSLVEQYF TGTGCCAGCAGCTTAGACTCCAGTAGTTTGGTCGAGCAGTACTTC
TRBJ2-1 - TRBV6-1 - CASSDGQTFRRHNEQFF TGTGCCAGCAGTGACGGGCAGACCTTTAGGCGCCACAATGAGCAGTTCTTC
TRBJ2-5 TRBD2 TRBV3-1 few CASSQRLAGQETQYF TGTGCCAGCAGCCAACGACTAGCGGGGCAAGAGACCCAGTACTTC
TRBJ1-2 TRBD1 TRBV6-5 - CASSYSTGQGHGYTF TGTGCCAGCAGTTACTCGACTGGACAGGGCCATGGCTACACCTTC
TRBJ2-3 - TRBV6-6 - CASTSRGPRTDTQYF TGTGCCAGCACTTCACGGGGACCTCGCACAGATACGCAGTATTTT
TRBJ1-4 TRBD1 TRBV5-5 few CASNDRASNEKLFF TGTGCCAGCAACGACAGGGCCTCTAATGAAAAACTGTTTTTT
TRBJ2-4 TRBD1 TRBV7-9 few CASSLGGRGRNIQYF TGTGCCAGCAGCTTAGGTGGCAGGGGGCGAAACATTCAGTACTTC
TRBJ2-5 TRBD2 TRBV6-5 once CASSYSASGGRAQYF TGTGCCAGCAGTTACTCGGCTAGCGGGGGGCGGGCCCAGTACTTC
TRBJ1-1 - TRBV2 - CASKDGGGKLNTEAFF TGTGCCAGCAAGGACGGAGGCGGCAAACTCAACACTGAAGCTTTCTTT
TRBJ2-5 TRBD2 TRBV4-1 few CASSQRQTSGGAGETQYF TGCGCCAGCAGCCAACGTCAGACTAGCGGGGGGGCCGGGGAGACCCAGTACTTC
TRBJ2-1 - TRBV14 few CASSQTYNEQFF TGTGCCAGCAGCCAAACGTACAATGAGCAGTTCTTC
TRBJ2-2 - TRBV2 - CASSVEAGELFF TGTGCCAGCAGTGTCGAAGCTGGGGAGCTGTTTTTT
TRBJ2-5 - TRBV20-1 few CSASIVTNPQETQYF TGCAGTGCTAGTATCGTCACAAACCCACAAGAGACCCAGTACTTC
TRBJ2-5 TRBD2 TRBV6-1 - CASSKRGAYQETQYF TGTGCCAGCAGTAAGCGGGGGGCTTACCAAGAGACCCAGTACTTC
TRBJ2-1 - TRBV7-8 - CASSLGRGGEQFF TGTGCCAGCAGCTTAGGCAGGGGTGGTGAGCAGTTCTTC
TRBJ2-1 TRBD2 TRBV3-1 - CASSQDSGVSYNEQFF TGTGCCAGCAGCCAAGATAGCGGGGTTTCTTACAATGAGCAGTTCTTC
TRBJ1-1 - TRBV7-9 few CASSPGGVFTEAFF TGTGCCAGCTCCCCTGGGGGGGTGTTCACTGAAGCTTTCTTT
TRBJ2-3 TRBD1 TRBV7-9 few CASSSGQEADTQYF TGTGCCAGCAGCTCGGGACAGGAAGCAGATACGCAGTATTTT
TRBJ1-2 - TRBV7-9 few CASSFSPVGYTF TGTGCCAGCAGCTTTTCCCCCGTAGGCTACACCTTC
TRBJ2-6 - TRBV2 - CASSGGWSSGANVLTF TGTGCCAGCAGTGGGGGGTGGAGCTCTGGGGCCAACGTCCTGACTTTC
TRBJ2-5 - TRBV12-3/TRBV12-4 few CASRETIGAQYF TGTGCCAGCAGAGAGACAATCGGGGCCCAGTACTTC
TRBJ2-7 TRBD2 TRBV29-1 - CSVEPPGGLAAGEQYF TGCAGCGTTGAACCACCGGGGGGACTAGCAGCGGGGGAGCAGTACTTC
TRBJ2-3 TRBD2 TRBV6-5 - CASSSHLAGTADTQYF TGTGCCAGCAGTTCCCACCTAGCGGGGACGGCAGATACGCAGTATTTT
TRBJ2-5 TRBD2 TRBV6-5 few CASTPTGGPPETQYF TGTGCCAGCACCCCGACGGGGGGGCCCCCAGAGACCCAGTACTTC